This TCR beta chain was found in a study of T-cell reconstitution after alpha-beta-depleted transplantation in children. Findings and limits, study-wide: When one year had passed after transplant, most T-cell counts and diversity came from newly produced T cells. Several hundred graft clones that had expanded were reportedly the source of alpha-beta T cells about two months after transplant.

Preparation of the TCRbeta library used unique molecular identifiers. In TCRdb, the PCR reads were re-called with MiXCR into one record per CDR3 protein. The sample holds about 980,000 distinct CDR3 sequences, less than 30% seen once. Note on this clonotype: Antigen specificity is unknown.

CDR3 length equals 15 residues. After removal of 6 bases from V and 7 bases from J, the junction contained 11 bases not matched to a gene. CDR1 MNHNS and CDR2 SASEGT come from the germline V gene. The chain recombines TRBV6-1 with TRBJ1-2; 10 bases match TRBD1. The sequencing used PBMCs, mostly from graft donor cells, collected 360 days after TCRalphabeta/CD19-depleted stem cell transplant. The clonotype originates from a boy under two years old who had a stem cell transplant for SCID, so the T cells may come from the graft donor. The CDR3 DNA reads TGTGCCAGCAGGCCCTCGGACAGGGGGAACGGTGGCTACACCTTC. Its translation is CASRPSDRGNGGYTF.